The 11 T cell receptor beta chains in this list originate from one sample, sequenced in a study of T cell responses to AZD1222 COVID-19 vaccine. This table comes from immunoSEQ multiplex PCR, and its TCRdb copy is limited to in-frame clones, with some not included. Among some 120,000 clones listed, about 94% were seen once. The sample was peripheral blood, taken on day 0 of AZD1222 vaccination. The receptors stem from an adult in good health.

The chain is built from TRBV5-6 and TRBJ1-3, with no clear D. Germline V gene data show CDR1 as SGHDT and CDR2 as YYEEEE. This CDR3 contains 14 residues. Trimming pared 2 bases from V and 2 bases from J, leaving 8 bases between. The CDR3 loop is CASSLRVTGNTIYF. The CDR3 region has the DNA TGTGCCAGCAGCTTACGAGTAACTGGAAACACCATATATTTT. The full variable domain, with the rest looked up from reference TRBV5-6 and TRBJ1-3, is DAGVTQSPTHLIKTRGQQVTLRCSPKSGHDTVSWYQQALGQGPQFIFQYYEEEERQRGNFPDRFSGHQFPNYSSELNVNALLLGDSALYLCASSLRVTGNTIYFGEGSWLTVV.

This sequence joins TRBV7-2 and TRBJ2-1; D is possibly TRBD2 (7 bases). Germline V gene sequence: CDR1 SGHTA, CDR2 FQGNSA. CDR3 length: 14 residues. The V end lost 6 bases, the J end lost 8 bases, and 17 bases lay between the germline ends. The CDR3 reads CASSLAGAEDEQFF. The CDR3 DNA reads as TGTGCCAGCAGTTTGGCGGGGGCGGAAGATGAGCAGTTCTTC.

This chain connects TRBV5-1 to TRBJ2-3, with a weak D call TRBD2 (6 bases). V was trimmed by 5 bases and J by 5 bases, leaving 12 bases between them. CDR3 size: 13 residues. Germline lookup yields CDR1 SGHRS and CDR2 YFSETQ. The chain's CDR3 is CASSVFGGDTQYF. CDR3 coding DNA: TGCGCCAGCAGTGTATTCGGGGGAGATACGCAGTATTTT.

The chain combines TRBV29-1 with TRBJ1-1, with 7 bases matching TRBD1. V shed 6 bases, J shed 2 bases, and the junction held 6 bases outside the gene matches. This CDR3 is 13 amino acids long. Looked up from germline, CDR1 is SQVTM and CDR2 is ANQGSEA. As DNA, the CDR3 is TGCAGCGTGGCTGACAGGGCTAACACTGAAGCTTTCTTT. Its translation: CSVADRANTEAFF. Full variable domain (rest looked up from reference TRBV29-1 and TRBJ1-1): SAVISQKPSRDICQRGTSLTIQCQVDSQVTMMFWYRQQPGQSLTLIATANQGSEATYESGFVIDKFPISRPNLTFSTLTVSNMSPEDSSIYLCSVADRANTEAFFGQGTRLTVV.

The chain links TRBV9 to TRBJ1-5; 10 bases agree with TRBD1. Per germline, CDR1 SGDLS and CDR2 YYNGEE. This CDR3 spans 15 amino acids. V dropped 4 bases and J dropped 6; count of bases not matched to a gene: 7. DNA of the CDR3: TGTGCCAGCAGCTACGGACAGGGGGGAGGTCAGCCCCAGCATTTT. Its protein is CASSYGQGGGQPQHF. The whole variable domain, remainder taken from reference TRBV9 and TRBJ1-5, is DSGVTQTPKHLITATGQRVTLRCSPRSGDLSVYWYQQSLDQGLQFLIQYYNGEERAKGNILERFSAQQFPDLHSELNLSSLELGDSALYFCASSYGQGGGQPQHFGDGTRLSIL.

The chain employs TRBV5-8 and TRBJ1-5; a possible D gene is TRBD1 (6 bases). V was cut by 3 bases and J by 3 bases, with 13 bases left in between. Germline CDR1 SGHTS, CDR2 YDEGEE. This CDR3 contains 15 residues. As DNA, the CDR3 is TGTGCCAGCAGCTCGTCCGGGACAATCAATCAGCCCCAGCATTTT. This gives the protein CASSSSGTINQPQHF.

The J gene is TRBJ2-2, the V gene TRBV9, with D maybe TRBD2 (5 bases). Germline V gene data show CDR1 as SGDLS and CDR2 as YYNGEE. This CDR3 comprises 16 residues. The V gene lost 3 bases and the J gene lost 7 bases, with 19 bases spanning the gap. For the CDR3, the DNA is TGTGCCAGCAGCGGACGCCGGGGAAGAGGGAACGGGGAGCTGTTTTTT. The encoded protein is CASSGRRGRGNGELFF. Combining the CDR3 with reference TRBV9 and TRBJ2-2 gives the whole variable domain DSGVTQTPKHLITATGQRVTLRCSPRSGDLSVYWYQQSLDQGLQFLIQYYNGEERAKGNILERFSAQQFPDLHSELNLSSLELGDSALYFCASSGRRGRGNGELFFGEGSRLTVL.

The rearrangement uses TRBV6-5 and TRBJ1-1; TRBD1 is a possible D gene (5 bases). This CDR3 contains 11 residues. Germline V lookup: CDR1 MNHEY, CDR2 SVGAGI. The V and J ends lost 1 base and 10 bases respectively, with 7 bases between them. CDR3 in amino acids: CASSYFQGAFF. CDR3 sequence (DNA): TGTGCCAGCAGTTACTTCCAGGGAGCTTTCTTT.

V is TRBV6-5 and J is TRBJ1-2; no definite D call. Germline values: CDR1 MNHEY, CDR2 SVGAGI. V dropped 8 bases and J dropped 4 bases, with 8 bases sitting between them. CDR3 size: 11 residues. The CDR3 spells CASGPLYGYTF. The CDR3 coding sequence is TGTGCCAGCGGACCGCTCTATGGCTACACCTTC.

This chain links TRBV2 with TRBJ2-3; D is unresolved. This CDR3 spans 13 amino acids. The germline gives CDR1 SNHLY, CDR2 FYNNEI. Trimming removed 1 base at V and 4 bases at J, with 6 bases between. The CDR3 sequence is CASSEGMSDTQYF. DNA for the CDR3: TGTGCCAGCAGTGAAGGAATGTCAGATACGCAGTATTTT. The complete variable domain, with remaining parts taken from reference TRBV2 and TRBJ2-3, reads EPEVTQTPSHQVTQMGQEVILRCVPISNHLYFYWYRQILGQKVEFLVSFYNNEISEKSEIFDDQFSVERPDGSNFTLKIRSTKLEDSAMYFCASSEGMSDTQYFGPGTRLTVL.

The rearrangement uses TRBV30 and TRBJ2-7; D unclear. CDR1 GTSNPN and CDR2 SVGIG come from the germline V gene (reference sequence). The CDR3 consists of 11 residues. V was clipped by 0 bases and J by 7 bases, with 7 bases between them. CDR3 coding DNA: TGTGCCTGGAGTGTACTCGTGGAGCAGTACTTC. Protein: CAWSVLVEQYF.